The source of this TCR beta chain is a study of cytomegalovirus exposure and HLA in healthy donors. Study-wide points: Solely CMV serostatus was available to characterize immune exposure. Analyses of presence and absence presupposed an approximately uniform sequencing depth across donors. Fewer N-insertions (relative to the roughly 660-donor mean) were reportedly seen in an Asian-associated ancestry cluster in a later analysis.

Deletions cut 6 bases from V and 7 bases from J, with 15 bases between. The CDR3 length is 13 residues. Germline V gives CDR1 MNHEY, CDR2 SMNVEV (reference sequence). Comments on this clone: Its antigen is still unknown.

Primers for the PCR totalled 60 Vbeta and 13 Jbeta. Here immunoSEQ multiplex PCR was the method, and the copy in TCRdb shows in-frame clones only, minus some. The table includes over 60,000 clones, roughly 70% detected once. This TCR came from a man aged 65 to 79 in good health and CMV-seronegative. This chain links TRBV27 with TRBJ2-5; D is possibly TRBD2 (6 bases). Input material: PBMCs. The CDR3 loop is CASRGGARWTQYF. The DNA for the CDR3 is TGTGCCAGCAGGGGCGGGGCCCGATGGACCCAGTACTTC.